These 29 T cell receptor beta chains share one sample of origin, sequenced in a study of regulatory T cells in long-lasting Graves disease. As to time point: newly diagnosed GD, antithyroid drugs for less than 3 months. With RNA extracted from PBMCs as input, the TCR library was made. Arm-PCR of CDR3 regions and iRepertoire HTBI primers were the basis on which TCR beta libraries were built. TCRdb reprocessed the multiplex PCR reads via MiXCR and lists one record per CDR3 protein. Of around 330,000 distinct CDR3 sequences in the sample, about 20% were seen once. Specimen: peripheral blood mononuclear cells (PBMCs), collected at new diagnosis, from a patient treated with antithyroid drugs. These receptors came from a female donor with Graves disease.

This clonotype was recorded at least ten times. This CDR3 is CASSTGAGNTEAFF. The DNA of the CDR3 is TGTGCCAGCAGCACAGGGGCGGGGAACACTGAAGCTTTCTTT. This chain uses TRBV7-8 with TRBJ1-1; 7 positions match TRBD1. The CDR3 consists of 14 residues. The germline CDR1 and CDR2 sequences are SGHVS and FQNEAQ. With V trimmed by 5 bases and J by 1 base, 4 bases remained unmatched.

The table lists this clonotype with many counts. V and J are TRBV20-1 and TRBJ2-1; tentatively, D is TRBD2 (7 bases). V was pared by 3 bases and J by 4 bases, with 25 bases between. Germline values: CDR1 DFQATT, CDR2 SNEGSKA (reference sequence). The CDR3 consists of 18 residues. CDR3 coding DNA: TGCAGTGCTAGTTACTTGGAGGGGGGGGAGGGCCTTTACAATGAGCAGTTCTTC. It translates to CSASYLEGGEGLYNEQFF.

CDR3 sequence: CSAQGIRVGAFF. In nucleotides, the CDR3 is TGCAGTGCTCAGGGGATTAGGGTCGGAGCTTTCTTT. The J gene is TRBJ1-1, the V gene TRBV20-1, with D maybe TRBD1 (6 bases). This CDR3 has 12 amino acids. V gave up 5 bases and J gave up 10 bases, with 17 bases separating them. Germline CDR1 DFQATT, CDR2 SNEGSKA (reference sequence).

In this sample, this clonotype turned up a few times. This sequence joins TRBV7-9 and TRBJ2-4, with a possible D match to TRBD2 (6 bases). Per the germline V gene, CDR1 is SEHNR and CDR2 is FQNEAQ (reference sequence). The CDR3 totals 15 residues. The V and J ends lost 5 bases and 5 bases respectively, with 16 bases between them. CDR3 bases: TGTGCCAGCAGCCCCCCCGGAGGGGTTGAAAACATTCAGTACTTC. As protein: CASSPPGGVENIQYF. The whole variable domain, filled in from reference TRBV7-9 and TRBJ2-4, reads DTGVSQNPRHKITKRGQNVTFRCDPISEHNRLYWYRQTLGQGPEFLTYFQNEAQLEKSRLLSDRFSAERPKGSFSTLEIQRTEQGDSAMYLCASSPPGGVENIQYFGAGTRLSVL.

This clonotype was observed many times. The chain joins TRBV28 to TRBJ1-2; D not certain. Per the germline V gene, CDR1 is MDHEN and CDR2 is SYDVKM. The CDR3 is 13 residues long. V dropped 3 bases and J dropped 4 bases, with 9 bases sitting between them. The CDR3 here is CASSLPGFYGYTF. Written as DNA, the CDR3 is TGTGCCAGCAGTTTGCCCGGCTTCTATGGCTACACCTTC.

This clonotype was counted between two and nine times. The V and J genes are TRBV7-9 and TRBJ2-1; D ambiguous. The CDR3 runs to 13 residues. Trimming removed 5 bases from V and 6 bases from J, with 11 bases in between. Germline CDR1 and CDR2: SEHNR and FQNEAQ (reference sequence). The CDR3: CASSPDVPNEQFF. In DNA form, the CDR3 reads TGTGCCAGCAGCCCTGACGTTCCCAATGAGCAGTTCTTC.

The rearrangement links TRBV5-1 to TRBJ1-1; 8 bases fit TRBD1. V trimming: 5 bases; J trimming: 6 bases; junction bases outside the gene matches: 3. Germline V CDR1 and CDR2: SGHRS, YFSETQ. This CDR3 contains 12 residues. The DNA for the CDR3 is TGCGCCAGCAGTTGGGACAGGTCTGAAGCTTTCTTT. Its protein product is CASSWDRSEAFF.

Ten or more counts support this clonotype. The chain recombines TRBV9 with TRBJ2-7; 10 bases agree with TRBD1. This CDR3 has 15 amino acids. Germline trimming cut 3 bases from V and 3 bases from J; bases unmatched to any gene: 6. CDR1 and CDR2 (germline): SGDLS, YYNGEE. CDR3 sequence (DNA): TGTGCCAGCAGCGGGGGACAGGGGAACTTCTACGAGCAGTACTTC. It encodes CASSGGQGNFYEQYF.

About this clonotype itself: A much bigger clone sits one base away, suggesting this may be a read error. The V gene is TRBV5-5, the J gene TRBJ1-5; perhaps TRBD1 as D (5 bases). The CDR3 has 14 amino acids. Trimming stripped 3 bases from V and 3 bases from J, with 10 bases between. Germline V gene sequence: CDR1 SGHKS, CDR2 YYEKEE (reference sequence). The CDR3, as DNA: TGTGCCAGCAGCTACGGGGGGACCAATCAGCCCCAGCATTTT. Translated, it gives CASSYGGTNQPQHF.

This clonotype was detected ten times or more. The V and J genes are TRBV15 and TRBJ1-1, with unresolved D. The V end lost 2 bases, the J end lost 10 bases, and 11 bases lay between the germline ends. CDR1 is LNHNV and CDR2 is YYDKDF in the germline V gene (reference sequence). The CDR3 loop spans 12 amino acids. The CDR3 nucleotides are TGTGCCACCAGCAGACAAGACTCAGGAGCTTTCTTT. Translating gives CATSRQDSGAFF.

The chain carries TRBV20-1 and TRBJ2-5; no definite D call. The CDR3 covers 13 residues. The ends were cut back, 4 bases at V and 2 bases at J, with 11 bases in the middle. Germline V gene sequence: CDR1 DFQATT, CDR2 SNEGSKA (reference sequence). This CDR3 reads CSATTTIQETQYF. CDR3 DNA: TGCAGTGCTACAACGACGATTCAAGAGACCCAGTACTTC.

This clonotype was detected many times. J is TRBJ2-3 and V is TRBV19; 8 bases agree with TRBD1. With V trimmed by 0 bases and J by 2 bases, 1 base remained unmatched. The CDR3 is 15 amino acids. The germline V gene has CDR1 LNHDA and CDR2 SQIVND (reference sequence). The CDR3 reads CASSIEDRDTDTQYF. Written as DNA, the CDR3 is TGTGCCAGTAGTATAGAGGACAGGGACACAGATACGCAGTATTTT.

This chain links TRBV19 with TRBJ2-1; maybe TRBD1 (5 bases). The CDR3 is 15 amino acids. Deletions cut 5 bases from V and 7 bases from J, with 18 bases between. Germline lookup yields CDR1 LNHDA and CDR2 SQIVND (reference sequence). CDR3 residues: CASSALQGARNEQFF. DNA for the CDR3: TGTGCCAGTAGTGCCCTACAAGGGGCTAGGAATGAGCAGTTCTTC.

The sample holds many counts of this clonotype. It may be a read error: a sequence one base away is much more abundant. The genes are TRBV11-2 and TRBJ2-3; 13 bases agree with TRBD2. The CDR3 has 15 residues. Germline lookup yields CDR1 SGHAT and CDR2 FQNNGV. V dropped 10 bases and J dropped 5; count of bases not matched to a gene: 9. The CDR3 reads CANRWTSGRGDTQYF. For the CDR3, the DNA is TGTGCCAACAGATGGACTAGCGGGAGAGGAGATACGCAGTATTTT.

This clonotype has just a few counts. The J gene is TRBJ2-1, the V gene TRBV20-1; TRBD2 aligns across 15 bases. V shed 7 bases and J 4 bases; nucleotides not matched to a gene: 5. Germline-derived CDR1 and CDR2 are DFQATT and SNEGSKA (reference sequence). The CDR3 runs 15 residues. CDR3 nucleotides: TGCAGTGTGGGACTAGCGGGAGGAGGGTACAATGAGCAGTTCTTC. It is translated as CSVGLAGGGYNEQFF.

CDR3 region: CASSHGLAGPTDTQYF. CDR3 nucleotide sequence: TGCGCCAGCAGCCATGGACTAGCGGGCCCCACAGATACGCAGTATTTT. V and J are TRBV4-1 and TRBJ2-3; TRBD2 agrees at 11 bases. CDR1 and CDR2 from the germline V gene are MGHRA and YSYEKL. This CDR3 has 16 residues. V shed 3 bases and J 2 bases; nucleotides not matched to a gene: 4.

This clonotype has a count of ten or more. V usage is TRBV12-3 or TRBV12-4 and J usage is TRBJ1-5; tentative D call: TRBD1 (5 bases). The CDR3 has 14 residues. V shed 6 bases and J shed 3 bases, with 12 bases lying between them. In DNA, the CDR3 is TGTGCCAGCAGCCGACAGTACGACAATCAGCCCCAGCATTTT. This encodes CASSRQYDNQPQHF.

The chain joins TRBV5-1 to TRBJ2-1, with TRBD1 as a possible D gene (6 bases). Looked up from germline, CDR1 is SGHRS and CDR2 is YFSETQ. V was clipped by 0 bases and J by 4 bases, with 17 bases between them. The CDR3 covers 17 residues. Here the CDR3 DNA reads TGCGCCAGCAGCTTGGTAGGGTCAGGGGTACGGTACAATGAGCAGTTCTTC. Its translation is CASSLVGSGVRYNEQFF.

This clonotype came up many times. The J gene is TRBJ1-4, the V gene TRBV12-3 or TRBV12-4, with D maybe TRBD1 (6 bases). The CDR3 is 14 amino acids. Trimming pared 3 bases from V and 8 bases from J, leaving 13 bases between. For the CDR3, the DNA is TGTGCCAGCAGTTTTCTGGCAACAGGGGAAAAACTGTTTTTT. It codes for CASSFLATGEKLFF.

This clonotype was seen many times. The chain carries TRBV29-1 and TRBJ1-4; D may be TRBD1 (5 bases). Trimming left V 4 bases short and J 5 bases short, with 5 bases between. The CDR3 has 11 amino acids. Germline V CDR1 and CDR2: SQVTM, ANQGSEA. The CDR3 region has the DNA TGCAGCGTTGGGGGGAATGAAAAACTGTTTTTT. It is translated as CSVGGNEKLFF.

This clonotype has a count of ten or more. V is TRBV12-5 and J is TRBJ1-3; D is unresolved. CDR1 is LGHNT, CDR2 FRNRAP, per germline. Deletions cut 0 bases from V and 1 base from J, with 7 bases between. The CDR3 length is 15 residues. This CDR3 reads CASGLVPGSGNTIYF. The CDR3 nucleotides read TGTGCTAGTGGTTTGGTCCCCGGGTCTGGAAACACCATATATTTT.

This clonotype has just a few counts. The genes are TRBV6-1 and TRBJ2-2; TRBD2 matches at 10 bases. Trimming at V came to 7 bases and at J to 7 bases, leaving 15 bases not matched to a gene. In germline, CDR1 is MNHNS, CDR2 SASEGT. The CDR3 sequence is 17 residues long. This CDR3 is CASTDPSSGSAVGELFF. The DNA of the CDR3 is TGTGCCAGCACCGACCCCTCTAGCGGGAGCGCCGTCGGGGAGCTGTTTTTT.

Written as DNA, the CDR3 is TGTGCCAGCAGCCCGATTACAGGGGGAATAGTCACTGAAGCTTTCTTT. Its protein product is CASSPITGGIVTEAFF. The genes are TRBV7-9 and TRBJ1-1, with 8 bases identical to TRBD1. V shed 5 bases, J shed 4 bases, and the junction held 12 bases outside the gene matches. The CDR3 contains 16 residues. The germline CDR1 and CDR2 sequences are SEHNR and FQNEAQ (reference sequence).

This clonotype was recorded at least ten times. The V call is TRBV12-3 or TRBV12-4, the J call TRBJ2-3; D ambiguous. V dropped 6 bases and J dropped 1 base, with 5 bases sitting between them. The CDR3 contains 12 residues. CDR3 DNA sequence: TGTGCCAGCAGCCTCCGCACAGATACGCAGTATTTT. As protein: CASSLRTDTQYF.

This clonotype was detected many times. The CDR3 protein is CASSTRTGSQPQHF. The CDR3, as DNA: TGTGCCAGCAGCACCCGGACGGGCAGTCAGCCCCAGCATTTT. The chain has TRBV7-8 and TRBJ1-5; D remains unclear. Germline V gene data show CDR1 as SGHVS and CDR2 as FQNEAQ. V was trimmed by 5 bases and J by 6 bases, leaving 14 bases between them. CDR3 length: 14 amino acids. The complete variable domain, with remaining parts taken from reference TRBV7-8 and TRBJ1-5, reads GAGVSQSPRYKVAKRGQDVALRCDPISGHVSLFWYQQALGQGPEFLTYFQNEAQLDKSGLPSDRFFAERPEGSVSTLKIQRTQQEDSAVYLCASSTRTGSQPQHFGDGTRLSIL.

Ten or more counts support this clonotype. The gene calls are TRBV6-2 or TRBV6-3 and TRBJ2-2; D may correspond to TRBD1 or TRBD2 (5 bases each). The CDR3 runs 16 residues. CDR1 is MNHEY, CDR2 SVGEGT, per germline. V dropped 4 bases and J dropped 1 base, with 13 bases sitting between them. CDR3 DNA: TGTGCCAGCAGTTCGACGGGGCTCGAGAACACCGGGGAGCTGTTTTTT. It specifies CASSSTGLENTGELFF.

This clonotype was counted many times. CDR3 bases: TGTGCCAGCAGTCCTCCAGGGTTCGGGGCCAACGTCCTGACTTTC. Encoded protein: CASSPPGFGANVLTF. V and J are TRBV28 and TRBJ2-6, with D tentatively TRBD1 (5 bases). The V end was cut by 5 bases, the J end by 4 bases, with 12 bases between. The V gene's germline CDR1 is MDHEN and CDR2 SYDVKM. This CDR3 has 15 residues.

As regards this clonotype: Being one base from a much bigger clone, this may be a read error. The rearrangement links TRBV12-3 or TRBV12-4 to TRBJ2-5; 8 bases map to TRBD1. The V and J ends lost 5 bases and 9 bases, in that order; junction bases with no gene match: 8. CDR3 length: 13 residues. CDR3 loop: CASSGRGPEAQYF. In DNA, the CDR3 is TGTGCCAGCAGTGGCAGGGGGCCGGAGGCCCAGTACTTC.

This clonotype was observed many times. The chain carries TRBV5-4 and TRBJ2-2; 7 nucleotides match TRBD1. CDR1 is SGHNT and CDR2 is YYREEE in the germline V gene (reference sequence). Trimming removed 3 bases from V and 0 bases from J; junction bases left unmatched: 8. CDR3 length: 17 amino acids. The CDR3 bases are TGTGCCAGCAGCTCCACAGGGGCTCTAGCGAACACCGGGGAGCTGTTTTTT. It is translated as CASSSTGALANTGELFF. The whole variable domain, filled in from reference TRBV5-4 and TRBJ2-2, reads ETGVTQSPTHLIKTRGQQVTLRCSSQSGHNTVSWYQQALGQGPQFIFQYYREEENGRGNFPPRFSGLQFPNYSSELNVNALELDDSALYLCASSSTGALANTGELFFGEGSRLTVL.